This TCR beta chain was recorded in a study of spatial heterogeneity in lung cancer. About the study: The study sequenced follow-up PBMC samples when they were available, at a median of approximately 2 years after resection.

TCRdb used MiXCR to reprocess the 5' RACE reads, holding one entry per CDR3 protein. Among more than 30,000 distinct CDR3 sequences, roughly 10% were seen once, and the ten largest hold about 30%. The length of the CDR3 is 18 residues. The germline V gene encodes CDR1 SGHRS and CDR2 YFSETQ. V was pared by 3 bases and J by 2 bases, with 10 bases of the junction left unmatched. A few counts support this clonotype. Time point here: blood at routine non-recurrence follow-up after resection. Unsorted whole RNA of tumor, nontumor lung or frozen PBMC was sequenced. The input for sequencing was PBMCs, taken at follow-up. The V and J genes are TRBV5-1 and TRBJ2-7; 14 nucleotides agree with TRBD2. This clonotype was sampled from a female donor with early-stage non-small cell lung cancer. In DNA form, the CDR3 reads TGCGCCAGCAGCTCCCGACTAGCGGGGGGGCGTGGAACCTACGAGCAGTACTTC. Protein product: CASSSRLAGGRGTYEQYF.